Listed below are T cell receptor beta chains from one sample, sequenced in a study of blood T cell repertoires in COVID-19. TCRdb's table, derived via immunoSEQ multiplex PCR, lists solely in-frame clones and lacks some. The sample has 40,000 to 65,000 clones; about nine tenths are singletons. The sequenced sample consisted of peripheral blood. All receptors derive from a man at least 80 years old with acute or convalescent COVID-19. Both conserved end residues are part of each CDR3. A D gene is named only where the DNA matches it firmly. Some rows mark clone size as missing; the rest say once, few, many or name a class of expanded clone.

TRBD1,TRBJ2-7,TRBV6-1,NA,TGTGCCAGCAGTGAACAGGGACAGGGGGCGAGCGAGCAGTACTTC,CASSEQGQGASEQYF
TRBD1,TRBJ2-3,TRBV5-4,NA,TGTGCCAGCAGCTTAGGATCGGGACAGGGTTTGGGCACAGATACGCAGTATTTT,CASSLGSGQGLGTDTQYF
TRBD1,TRBJ2-3,TRBV7-6,NA,TGTGCCAGCAGCCTACAGGGACAGGGGAGCACAGATACGCAGTATTTT,CASSLQGQGSTDTQYF
NA,TRBJ1-1,TRBV30,NA,TGTGCCTGGAGTGGACTTCCGAACACTGAAGCTTTCTTT,CAWSGLPNTEAFF
TRBD2,TRBJ2-3,TRBV6-5,NA,TGTGCCAGCAGTTACACTAGCGGGGCGGATACGCAGTATTTT,CASSYTSGADTQYF
NA,TRBJ1-1,TRBV11-2,NA,TGTGCCAGCAGCTTAAAACCCACCGGGGGTTGGTCGGAAGCTTTCTTT,CASSLKPTGGWSEAFF
TRBD1,TRBJ2-7,TRBV25-1,once,TGTGCCGAGGGGACAGCCTACGAGCAGTACTTC,CAEGTAYEQYF
NA,TRBJ2-5,TRBV7-9,once,TGTGCCAGCAGCCGATTCGGGACAAACCAAGAGACCCAGTACTTC,CASSRFGTNQETQYF
TRBD1,TRBJ2-7,TRBV11-2,NA,TGTGCCACCCGGACAGGCGACTACGAGCAGTACTTC,CATRTGDYEQYF
NA,TRBJ2-7,TRBV13,NA,TGTGCCAGCAGCTTACTCTACGAGCAGTACTTC,CASSLLYEQYF
TRBD2,TRBJ2-2,TRBV5-1,NA,TGCGCCAGCAGCTTGGAGCGGGGGGGCCTCACCGGGGAGCTGTTTTTT,CASSLERGGLTGELFF
TRBD1,TRBJ2-2,TRBV5-4,NA,TGTGCCAGCAGCTTTAAAAGGACAGGGGGAACCGGGGAGCTGTTTTTT,CASSFKRTGGTGELFF
TRBD1,TRBJ1-1,TRBV2,NA,TGTGCCAGCAGTGTGACAGGGGCGCAGAGCACTGAAGCTTTCTTT,CASSVTGAQSTEAFF
NA,TRBJ2-3,TRBV7-2,NA,TGTGCCAGCAGCTTAGGAGGAGCCACAGATACGCAGTATTTT,CASSLGGATDTQYF
NA,TRBJ1-6,TRBV6-1,NA,TGTGCCAACAGTGAACTAGGGGTTAATTCACCCCTCCACTTT,CANSELGVNSPLHF
NA,TRBJ1-1,TRBV3-1/TRBV3-2,NA,TGTGCCAGCAGCCAGCACGGGAGCGCGAAGAACACTGAAGCTTTCTTT,CASSQHGSAKNTEAFF
NA,TRBJ1-5,TRBV19,NA,TGTGCCAGTAGTATGGTGGGGCAGACCAGCAATCAGCCCCAGCATTTT,CASSMVGQTSNQPQHF
NA,TRBJ2-1,TRBV9,NA,TGTGCCAGCAGCGTAGATTCGGGGAGAACCGGGGGTAGGTACAATGAGCAGTTCTTC,CASSVDSGRTGGRYNEQFF
TRBD1,TRBJ2-5,TRBV9,few,TGTGCCAGCAGCTACGGACAGGGCTCGCAAGAGACCCAGTACTTC,CASSYGQGSQETQYF
NA,TRBJ2-2,TRBV11-3,NA,TGTGCCAGCAGCTTAGGGGGGCCGGGGACCGGGGAGCTGTTTTTT,CASSLGGPGTGELFF